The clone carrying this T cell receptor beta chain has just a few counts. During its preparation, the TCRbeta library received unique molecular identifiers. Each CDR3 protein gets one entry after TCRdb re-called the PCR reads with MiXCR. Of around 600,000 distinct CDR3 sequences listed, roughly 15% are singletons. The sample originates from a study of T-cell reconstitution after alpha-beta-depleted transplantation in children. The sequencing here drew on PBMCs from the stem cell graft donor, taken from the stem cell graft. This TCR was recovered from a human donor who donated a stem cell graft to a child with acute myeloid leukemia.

The CDR3 sequence is CASSDDPTGQGTSYEQYV. CDR3 sequence (DNA): TGTGCCAGCAGTGACGACCCGACGGGACAGGGTACCTCCTACGAGCAGTACGTC. The V and J genes are TRBV6-2 or TRBV6-3 and TRBJ2-7, with 9 nucleotides matching TRBD1. J lost 0 bases, V lost 5 bases, and 14 bases had no gene match. This CDR3 contains 18 residues. The germline V gene encodes CDR1 MNHEY and CDR2 SVGEGT.